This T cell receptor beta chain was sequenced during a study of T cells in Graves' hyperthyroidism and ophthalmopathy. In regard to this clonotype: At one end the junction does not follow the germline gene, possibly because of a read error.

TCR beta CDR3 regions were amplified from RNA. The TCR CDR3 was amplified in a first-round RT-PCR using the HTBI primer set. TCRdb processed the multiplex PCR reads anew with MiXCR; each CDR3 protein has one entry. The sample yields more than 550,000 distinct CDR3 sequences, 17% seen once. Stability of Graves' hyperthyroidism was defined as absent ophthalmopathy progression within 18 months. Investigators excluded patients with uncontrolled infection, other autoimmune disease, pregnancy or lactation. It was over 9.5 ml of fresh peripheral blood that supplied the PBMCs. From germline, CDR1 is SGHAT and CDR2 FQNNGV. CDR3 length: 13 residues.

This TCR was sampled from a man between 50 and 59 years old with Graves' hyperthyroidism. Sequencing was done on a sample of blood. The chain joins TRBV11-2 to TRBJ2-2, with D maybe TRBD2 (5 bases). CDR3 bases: TGTACCAGCAGCTTAGATGTCACCGGGGAGCTCTTTTTT. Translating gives CTSSLDVTGELFF. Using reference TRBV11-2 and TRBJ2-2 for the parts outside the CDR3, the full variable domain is EAGVAQSPRYKIIEKRQSVAFWCNPISGHATLYWYQQILGQGPKLLIQFQNNGVVDDSQLPKDRFSAERLKGVDSTLKIQPAKLEDSAVYLCTSSLDVTGELFFGEGSRLTVL.